This T cell receptor (beta chain) was found in a study of blood T cells in healthy people across ages. Study as a whole: The capture of about one barcoded beta molecule per two T cells was achieved by template switching.

This clonotype was counted between two and nine times. The target antigen is unknown. Per-sample yields of isolated PBMCs were at least 7 million. A J-beta primer mix and a sample-barcoded 5' primer were used in a second PCR of about 6 to 12 cycles. TCRdb reanalysed the 5' RACE reads using MiXCR and keeps one entry per CDR3 protein. This repertoire shows hundreds of thousands of distinct CDR3 sequences, more than 20% found once; its top ten account for approximately 3.6%. Findings and caveats of the study: Measured against age, TCR beta diversity per million T cells decreased in a roughly linear manner. CMV infection status of these donors was not known.

V gave up 1 base and J gave up 1 base; unmatched junction bases: 1. CDR3 length: 15 residues. The sample consisted of blood. This chain links TRBV12-3 or TRBV12-4 with TRBJ2-4; TRBD1 matches at 7 bases. The clonotype was recovered from a man between 65 and 85 years old in good health. The CDR3 DNA reads as TGTGCCAGCAGTTTAGTCAGGGGGGCCAAAAACATTCAGTACTTC. Translating gives CASSLVRGAKNIQYF.